The sequence of this T cell receptor (beta chain) was determined in a study of cytomegalovirus exposure and HLA in healthy donors. Findings and caveats of the study: Overall, some 160 TCR beta chains were annotated as cytomegalovirus-associated.

Comment on this clone: As yet, its antigen is unknown. The sample holds other DNA sequences that translate to the same CDR3.

V dropped 6 bases and J dropped 4; count of bases not matched to a gene: 5. The CDR3 totals 15 residues. Germline V gene lookup returns CDR1 MGHDK and CDR2 SYGVNS. The method was immunoSEQ multiplex PCR; TCRdb's version includes in-frame clones alone and lacks a portion of them. The sample has 200,000 to 300,000 clones; 85% to 90% are singletons. Source material: PBMCs. The receptor was isolated from a young man in good health and CMV-seronegative. This rearrangement joins TRBV25-1 to TRBJ2-1; 11 bases align to TRBD2. The CDR3 nucleotides are TGTGCCAGCAGATTAGCGGGAGGGTCGTACAATGAGCAGTTCTTC. Translating it yields CASRLAGGSYNEQFF.